This TCR beta chain stems from a study of beta chain features in type 1 diabetes. Study-level results: There was a moderate but significant shortening of TCRB CDR3s in all four CD4+ subsets of Type 1 diabetes patients. Small HLA sub-analyses could not settle whether HLA shapes TCRB rearrangement. Whatever favoring of shorter templates PCR might show would apply equally to patients and controls.

On this clone itself: The antigen remains undetermined.

V lost 0 bases to trimming and J lost 1 base, with 3 bases between them. The CDR3 runs 13 residues. Germline-derived CDR1 and CDR2 are SGHTA and FQGTGA. Every participating donor gave one draw, a heparinised blood sample averaging about 120 mL. Sorted populations all exceeded 95% purity. As every portion of the isolated RNA was reverse transcribed, the sequencing read expressed TCRB transcripts. Data came from immunoSEQ multiplex PCR; TCRdb stores just in-frame clones and leaves some out. The sample lists about 340,000 clones, 13% seen once, with roughly 0.015% in the top ten. The clonotype was recovered from a young woman with type 1 diabetes. Input material: naive CD4+ T cells from blood. The V gene is TRBV7-3, the J gene TRBJ1-1, with D hard to call. Here the CDR3 DNA reads TGTGCCAGCAGCTTAACGAGGAACACTGAAGCTTTCTTT. Residues: CASSLTRNTEAFF.